The 10 T cell receptor beta chains given below trace back to one sample, sequenced in a study of blood T cell repertoires in COVID-19. Here immunoSEQ multiplex PCR was the method, and the copy in TCRdb shows in-frame clones only, minus some. The sample consists of 200,000 to 250,000 clones, nearly 90% of them appearing once. The material sequenced was peripheral blood. The receptors were sampled from a woman younger than 35 who had recovered from COVID-19.

This chain uses TRBV14 with TRBJ2-3, with 8 bases identical to TRBD1. The CDR3 has 13 amino acids. Germline assignment: CDR1 SGHDN and CDR2 FVKESK. The ends lost 7 bases at V and 2 bases at J; junction bases unmatched: 2. CDR3 region: CASTDRATDTQYF. DNA of the CDR3: TGTGCCAGCACGGACAGGGCCACAGATACGCAGTATTTT.

This clone showed up just a few times. The chain uses TRBV9 and TRBJ1-3; tentative D call: TRBD1 (5 bases). The CDR3 covers 15 residues. The V gene lost 0 bases and the J gene lost 0 bases, with 7 bases spanning the gap. Germline V CDR1 and CDR2: SGDLS, YYNGEE. CDR3 sequence reads: CASSVGGGSGNTIYF. The CDR3 bases are TGTGCCAGCAGCGTAGGCGGGGGCTCTGGAAACACCATATATTTT.

This chain connects TRBV28 to TRBJ2-1, with a tentative D call TRBD1 (6 bases). V was shortened by 2 bases and J by 0 bases, with 11 bases between the two germline ends. CDR3 size: 16 residues. From germline, CDR1 is MDHEN and CDR2 SYDVKM. The CDR3 DNA sequence: TGTGCCAGCAGTTTAGTTGGACAGAACTCCTACAATGAGCAGTTCTTC. Residues: CASSLVGQNSYNEQFF.

The J gene is TRBJ1-4, the V gene TRBV18, with TRBD1 identical over 8 bases. V trimming: 0 bases; J trimming: 5 bases; junction bases outside the gene matches: 2. This CDR3 region has 15 residues. The germline V gene encodes CDR1 KGHSH and CDR2 LQKENI. The CDR3 DNA is TGTGCCAGCTCACCACCGACAGGGGAGAATGAAAAACTGTTTTTT. Translating it yields CASSPPTGENEKLFF. The full variable domain, rest sourced from reference TRBV18 and TRBJ1-4, is NAGVMQNPRHLVRRRGQEARLRCSPMKGHSHVYWYRQLPEEGLKFMVYLQKENIIDESGMPKERFSAEFPKEGPSILRIQQVVRGDSAAYFCASSPPTGENEKLFFGSGTQLSVL.

This clone was seen only a few times. The J gene is TRBJ2-1, the V gene TRBV18; 8 nucleotides line up with TRBD1. The germline V gene encodes CDR1 KGHSH and CDR2 LQKENI. V shed 3 bases, J shed 6 bases, and the junction held 4 bases outside the gene matches. CDR3 size: 14 residues. The chain's CDR3 is CASSPIDRGNEQFF. The CDR3 DNA is TGTGCCAGCTCACCGATCGACAGGGGCAATGAGCAGTTCTTC. The variable domain in full, completed from reference TRBV18 and TRBJ2-1, reads NAGVMQNPRHLVRRRGQEARLRCSPMKGHSHVYWYRQLPEEGLKFMVYLQKENIIDESGMPKERFSAEFPKEGPSILRIQQVVRGDSAAYFCASSPIDRGNEQFFGPGTRLTVL.

The rearrangement joins TRBV5-1 to TRBJ2-1, with 7 bases lining up with TRBD2. CDR3 size: 17 residues. The V gene's germline CDR1 is SGHRS and CDR2 YFSETQ. V lost 4 bases and J lost 2; bases outside the gene matches: 12. CDR3 DNA sequence: TGCGCCAGCAGCCTCCAAGGAGCGGGAAGCGCCTACAATGAGCAGTTCTTC. Translated, it gives CASSLQGAGSAYNEQFF.

V gene TRBV18 combines with J gene TRBJ1-2; D is possibly TRBD1 (6 bases). The CDR3 runs to 15 residues. V lost 5 bases and J lost 6, with 19 bases in between. The germline V gene encodes CDR1 KGHSH and CDR2 LQKENI. CDR3 sequence: CASSFAAGAINGYTF. CDR3 nucleotides: TGTGCCAGCTCATTCGCAGCGGGGGCGATTAATGGCTACACCTTC.

CDR3 sequence (DNA): TGTGCCAGCAGCCAGTGGACAGGGAAAGAGACCCAGTACTTC. It specifies CASSQWTGKETQYF. The chain employs TRBV7-9 and TRBJ2-5; 8 positions match TRBD1. Trimming took 5 bases from V and 3 from J; bases not matched to a gene: 5. CDR1 is SEHNR and CDR2 is FQNEAQ in the germline V gene (reference sequence). This CDR3 spans 14 amino acids. Together with reference TRBV7-9 and TRBJ2-5, the CDR3 gives the full variable domain: DTGVSQNPRHKITKRGQNVTFRCDPISEHNRLYWYRQTLGQGPEFLTYFQNEAQLEKSRLLSDRFSAERPKGSFSTLEIQRTEQGDSAMYLCASSQWTGKETQYFGPGTRLLVL.

The chain employs TRBV4-2 and TRBJ1-3; D is unclear. The CDR3 consists of 14 residues. The germline V and J ends were trimmed by 6 bases and 1 base, with 10 bases remaining between them. Germline V CDR1 and CDR2: LGHNA, YNFKEQ. The CDR3 DNA sequence: TGTGCCAGCAGTCCTGAGTTTTCTGGAAACACCATATATTTT. Translation: CASSPEFSGNTIYF.

This chain uses TRBV6-5 with TRBJ2-2; D gene ambiguous. Germline V lookup: CDR1 MNHEY, CDR2 SVGAGI. CDR3 length: 14 amino acids. Deletions cut 3 bases from V and 7 bases from J, with 12 bases between. CDR3 sequence (DNA): TGTGCCAGCAGTTATGAGTATGGTGGCGGGGAGCTGTTTTTT. This codes for CASSYEYGGGELFF.